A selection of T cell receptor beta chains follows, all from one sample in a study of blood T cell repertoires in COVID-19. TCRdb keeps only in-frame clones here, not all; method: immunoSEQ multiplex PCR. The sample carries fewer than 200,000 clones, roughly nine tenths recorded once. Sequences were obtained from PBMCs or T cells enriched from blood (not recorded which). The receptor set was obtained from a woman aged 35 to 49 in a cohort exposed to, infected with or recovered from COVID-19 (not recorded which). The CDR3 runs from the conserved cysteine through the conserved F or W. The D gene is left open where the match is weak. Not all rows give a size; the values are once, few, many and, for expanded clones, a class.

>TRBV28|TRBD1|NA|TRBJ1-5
CASSLPRGPQPQHF
TGTGCCAGCAGTTTACCCAGGGGGCCCCAGCCCCAGCATTTT
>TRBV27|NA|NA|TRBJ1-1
CASSSRGGGMNTEAFF
TGTGCCAGCAGTTCGCGTGGGGGGGGCATGAACACTGAAGCTTTCTTT
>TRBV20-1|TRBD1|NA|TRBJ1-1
CSAPGGAEAFF
TGCAGTGCTCCAGGGGGCGCTGAAGCTTTCTTT
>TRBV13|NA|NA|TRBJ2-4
CASSGTQGEGKNIQYF
TGTGCCAGCAGCGGAACACAGGGTGAGGGCAAAAACATTCAGTACTTC
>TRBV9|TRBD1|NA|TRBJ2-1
CASSVDRGPYNEQFF
TGTGCCAGCAGCGTAGATAGGGGGCCTTACAATGAGCAGTTCTTC
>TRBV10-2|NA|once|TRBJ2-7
CATGKGFNEQYF
TGCGCCACCGGGAAAGGGTTTAACGAGCAGTACTTC
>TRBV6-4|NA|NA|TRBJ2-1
CASSDFSQSSYNEQFF
TGTGCCAGCAGTGACTTTAGCCAGAGCTCCTACAATGAGCAGTTCTTC
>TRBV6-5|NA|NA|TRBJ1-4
CAVNPGATNEKLFF
TGTGCCGTTAACCCAGGGGCAACTAATGAAAAACTGTTTTTT
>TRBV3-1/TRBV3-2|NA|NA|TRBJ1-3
CASSQGSGSGNTIYF
TGTGCCAGCAGCCAAGGGTCGGGATCTGGAAACACCATATATTTT
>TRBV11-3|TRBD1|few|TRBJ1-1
CASSRQGGTEAFF
TGTGCCAGCAGCCGACAGGGCGGAACTGAAGCTTTCTTT
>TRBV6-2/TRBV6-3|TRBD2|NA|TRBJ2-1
CASSYSTSGSGNNEQFF
TGTGCCAGCAGTTACTCAACCAGCGGGAGTGGTAACAATGAGCAGTTCTTC
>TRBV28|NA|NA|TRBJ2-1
CASSLWLANEQFF
TGTGCCAGCAGTTTATGGCTAGCCAATGAGCAGTTCTTC
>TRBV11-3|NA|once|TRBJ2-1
CAIALGGQGQRNEQFF
TGTGCCATCGCGTTGGGGGGGCAGGGGCAACGCAATGAGCAGTTCTTC
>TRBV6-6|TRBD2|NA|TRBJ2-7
CASGAGGLPEQYF
TGTGCCAGCGGGGCGGGGGGGCTACCCGAGCAGTACTTC
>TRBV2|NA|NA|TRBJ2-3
CASSPFLAKLGTDTQYF
TGTGCCAGCAGCCCCTTTCTAGCGAAGTTGGGCACAGATACGCAGTATTTT
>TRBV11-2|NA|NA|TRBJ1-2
CASSLGGPGGYTF
TGTGCCAGCAGCTTAGGAGGGCCGGGGGGCTACACCTTC
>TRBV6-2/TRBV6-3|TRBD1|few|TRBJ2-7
CASSQRTGTPLEQYF
TGTGCCAGCAGTCAGAGGACAGGGACCCCTCTCGAGCAGTACTTC
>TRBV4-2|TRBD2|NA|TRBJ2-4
CASGEGIYIQYF
TGTGCCAGCGGGGAGGGTATCTACATTCAGTACTTC
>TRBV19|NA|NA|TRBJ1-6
CASSMGDTNNSPLHF
TGTGCCAGTAGTATGGGGGACACTAATAATTCACCCCTCCACTTT
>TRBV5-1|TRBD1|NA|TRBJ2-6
CASSLVRDSLSSGANVLTF
TGCGCCAGCAGCCTTGTCCGGGACAGCCTCTCCTCTGGGGCCAACGTCCTGACTTTC
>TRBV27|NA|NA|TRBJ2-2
CASSLSPGGHVELFF
TGTGCCAGCAGTTTATCGCCAGGGGGGCACGTGGAGCTGTTTTTT
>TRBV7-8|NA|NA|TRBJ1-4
CASSRGRENEKLFF
TGTGCCAGCAGCCGCGGACGGGAGAATGAAAAACTGTTTTTT
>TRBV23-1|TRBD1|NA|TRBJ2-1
CASSPYRGQIGNEQFF
TGCGCCAGCAGTCCGTACAGGGGGCAAATTGGGAATGAGCAGTTCTTC
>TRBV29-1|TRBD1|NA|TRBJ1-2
CSVGTGGAYYGYTF
TGCAGCGTCGGGACAGGGGGCGCCTACTATGGCTACACCTTC
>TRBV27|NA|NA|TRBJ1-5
CASKTTGYSNQPQHF
TGTGCCAGCAAGACGACGGGGTATAGCAATCAGCCCCAGCATTTT
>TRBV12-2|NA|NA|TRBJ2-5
CASRLGLAEGQETQYF
TGTGCAAGTCGCTTGGGGCTAGCGGAGGGCCAAGAGACCCAGTACTTC
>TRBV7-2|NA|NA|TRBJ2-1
CASSTREIRNNEQFF
TGTGCCAGCAGCACGAGGGAAATACGCAACAATGAGCAGTTCTTC
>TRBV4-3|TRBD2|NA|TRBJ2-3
CASSQGLHRLAKTDTQYF
TGCGCCAGCAGCCAAGGCCTGCATAGACTAGCGAAGACAGATACGCAGTATTTT
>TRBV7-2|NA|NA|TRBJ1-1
CASSQKVRDTEAFF
TGTGCCAGCAGCCAGAAAGTCCGGGACACTGAAGCTTTCTTT